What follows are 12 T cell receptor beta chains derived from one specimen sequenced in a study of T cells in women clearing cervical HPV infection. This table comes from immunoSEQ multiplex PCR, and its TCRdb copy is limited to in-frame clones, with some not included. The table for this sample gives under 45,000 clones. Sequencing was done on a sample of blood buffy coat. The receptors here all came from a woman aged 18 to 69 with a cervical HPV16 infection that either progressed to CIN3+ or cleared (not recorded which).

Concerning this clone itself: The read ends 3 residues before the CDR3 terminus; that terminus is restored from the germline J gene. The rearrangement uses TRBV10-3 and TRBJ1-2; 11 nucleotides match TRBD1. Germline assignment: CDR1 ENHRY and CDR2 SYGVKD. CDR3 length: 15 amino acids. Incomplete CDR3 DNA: TGTGCCATCCACGGGACAGGGGGGCAAGGTTCCGGC. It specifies CAIHGTGGQGSG. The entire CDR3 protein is CAIHGTGGQGSGYTF.

The sequenced CDR3 bases are TGTGCCAGCAGCTCCAGGGTTAGG. Translated: CASSSRVR. The full-length CDR3 reads as CASSSRVRAFF. The rearrangement links TRBV7-9 to TRBJ1-1; TRBD1 is a possible D gene (5 bases). From the germline J gene comes the end of the CDR3, since the read stops 3 residues before it. This CDR3 contains 11 residues. Germline V CDR1 and CDR2: SEHNR, FQNEAQ (reference sequence).

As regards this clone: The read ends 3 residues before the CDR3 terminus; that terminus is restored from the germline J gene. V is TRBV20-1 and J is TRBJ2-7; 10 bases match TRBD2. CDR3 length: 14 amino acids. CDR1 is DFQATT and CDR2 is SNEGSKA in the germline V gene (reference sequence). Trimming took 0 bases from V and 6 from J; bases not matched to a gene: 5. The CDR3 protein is CSARERAGGLEQYF. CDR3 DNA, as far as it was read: TGCAGTGCTAGAGAACGAGCGGGGGGGCTCGAG.

CDR3: CAWSVLAGTNEQFF. CDR3 DNA (partial): TGTGCCTGGAGTGTTCTAGCGGGTACAAATGAG. The chain employs TRBV30 and TRBJ2-1, with 8 positions matching TRBD2. With the read ending 3 residues before the CDR3 end, the germline J gene is used to fill in that end. Per germline, CDR1 GTSNPN and CDR2 SVGIG (reference sequence). V trimming: 0 bases; J trimming: 7 bases; junction bases outside the gene matches: 5. The CDR3 covers 14 residues.

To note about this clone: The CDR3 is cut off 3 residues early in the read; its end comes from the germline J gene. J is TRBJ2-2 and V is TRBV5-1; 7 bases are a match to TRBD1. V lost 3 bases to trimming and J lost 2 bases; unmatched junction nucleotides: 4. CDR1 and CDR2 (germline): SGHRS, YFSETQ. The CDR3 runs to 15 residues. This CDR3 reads CASSSGQSNTGELFF. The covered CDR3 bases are TGCGCCAGCAGCTCGGGACAGTCTAACACCGGGGAG.

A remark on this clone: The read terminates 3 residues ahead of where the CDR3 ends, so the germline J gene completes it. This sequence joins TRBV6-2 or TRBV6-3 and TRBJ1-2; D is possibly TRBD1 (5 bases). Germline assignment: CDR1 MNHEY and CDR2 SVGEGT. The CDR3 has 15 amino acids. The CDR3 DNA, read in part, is TGTGCCAGCAGTTACCCGGCGGGGCCCACAGATACC. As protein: CASSYPAGPTDT. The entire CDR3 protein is CASSYPAGPTDTYTF.

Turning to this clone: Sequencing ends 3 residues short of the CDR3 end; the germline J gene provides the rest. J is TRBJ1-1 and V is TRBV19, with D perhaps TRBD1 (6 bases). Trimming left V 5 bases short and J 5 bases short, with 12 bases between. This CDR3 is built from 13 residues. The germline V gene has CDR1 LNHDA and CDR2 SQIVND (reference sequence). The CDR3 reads CASSPGEGTEAFF. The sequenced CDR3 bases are TGTGCCAGTAGTCCAGGGGAGGGGACTGAA.

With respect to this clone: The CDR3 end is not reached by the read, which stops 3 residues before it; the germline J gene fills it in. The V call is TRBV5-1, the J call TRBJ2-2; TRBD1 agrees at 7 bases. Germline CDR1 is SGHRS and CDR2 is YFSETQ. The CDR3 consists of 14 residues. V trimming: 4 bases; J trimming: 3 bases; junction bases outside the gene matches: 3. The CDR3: CASSGDSYTGELFF. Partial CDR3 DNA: TGCGCCAGCAGCGGGGACAGTTACACCGGGGAG.

This CDR3 is CASRDRGSTDTQYF. Incomplete CDR3 DNA: TGTGCCAGCAGAGACCGGGGTAGCACAGATACG. This chain connects TRBV7-9 to TRBJ2-3; D might be TRBD2 (5 bases). The read comes to an end 3 residues before the CDR3 does, leaving the germline J gene to fill in the end. The CDR3 sequence is 14 residues long. CDR1 is SEHNR, CDR2 FQNEAQ, per germline (reference sequence). Trimming removed 6 bases from V and 0 bases from J, with 10 bases in between. Filled out from reference TRBV7-9 and TRBJ2-3, the complete variable domain reads DTGVSQNPRHKITKRGQNVTFRCDPISEHNRLYWYRQTLGQGPEFLTYFQNEAQLEKSRLLSDRFSAERPKGSFSTLEIQRTEQGDSAMYLCASRDRGSTDTQYFGPGTRLTVL.

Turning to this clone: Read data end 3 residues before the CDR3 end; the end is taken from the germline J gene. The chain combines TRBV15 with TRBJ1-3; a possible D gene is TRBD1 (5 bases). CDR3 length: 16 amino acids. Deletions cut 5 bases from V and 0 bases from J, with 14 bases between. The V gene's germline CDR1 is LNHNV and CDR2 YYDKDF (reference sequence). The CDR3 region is CATSLRGDYSGNTIYF. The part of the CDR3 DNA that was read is TGTGCCACCAGCCTCCGGGGGGACTACTCTGGAAACACC.

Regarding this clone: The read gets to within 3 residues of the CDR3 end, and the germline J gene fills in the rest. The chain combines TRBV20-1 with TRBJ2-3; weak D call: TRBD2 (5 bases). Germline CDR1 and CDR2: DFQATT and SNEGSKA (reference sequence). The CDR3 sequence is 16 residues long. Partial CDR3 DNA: TGCAGTGCTAGAGTGGGCCGGGGAGCGAACAATCAGCCG. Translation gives CSARVGRGANNQP. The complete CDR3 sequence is CSARVGRGANNQPQYF.

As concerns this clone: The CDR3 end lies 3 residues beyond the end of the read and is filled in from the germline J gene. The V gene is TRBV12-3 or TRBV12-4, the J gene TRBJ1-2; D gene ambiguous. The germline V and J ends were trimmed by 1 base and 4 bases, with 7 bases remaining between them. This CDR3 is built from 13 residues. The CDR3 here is CASSLGAGYGYTF. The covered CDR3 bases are TGTGCCAGCAGTTTAGGAGCAGGCTATGGC.